These 18 T cell receptor beta chains were sequenced from one sample in a study of T-cell reconstitution after alpha-beta-depleted transplantation in children. As it was prepared, the TCRbeta library received unique molecular identifiers. A single record per CDR3 protein comes from TCRdb applying MiXCR to the PCR reads. The sample consists of 600,000 to 700,000 distinct CDR3 sequences, around a sixth of them appearing once. The specimen comprised PBMCs from the stem cell graft donor, sampled from the stem cell graft. The receptors originated from a human donor who donated a stem cell graft to a child with acute myeloid leukemia.

Of note for this clonotype: This may be a read error: a much more frequent sequence differs by one nucleotide. The V gene is TRBV20-1, the J gene TRBJ2-3, with a weak D call TRBD2 (6 bases). The V end lost 3 bases, the J end lost 4 bases, and 17 bases lay between the germline ends. CDR3 length equals 15 residues. Germline-derived CDR1 and CDR2 are DFQATT and SNEGSKA (reference sequence). The CDR3 sequence: CSASVPGGSADTQYF. The CDR3, as DNA: TGCAGTGCTAGTGTCCCCGGGGGAAGCGCAGATACGCAGTATTTT.

This clonotype has at least ten counts. J is TRBJ2-1 and V is TRBV6-6; perhaps TRBD1 as D (5 bases). From germline, CDR1 is MNHNY and CDR2 SVGAGI (reference sequence). The CDR3 has 13 residues. Trimming pared 3 bases from V and 6 bases from J, leaving 9 bases between. The CDR3 DNA is TGTGCCAGCAGTTATTCCCAGGGCAATGAGCAGTTCTTC. Protein product: CASSYSQGNEQFF.

J is TRBJ2-2 and V is TRBV7-9, with D perhaps matching TRBD2 (6 bases). The germline CDR1 and CDR2 sequences are SEHNR and FQNEAQ (reference sequence). The CDR3 is made up of 13 amino acids. Between the trimmed V and J ends, which lost 11 bases and 4 bases, there was a span of 14 bases. CDR3 sequence reads: CAPEEGITGELFF. CDR3 sequence (DNA): TGTGCCCCAGAGGAGGGGATCACCGGGGAGCTGTTTTTT.

The V gene is TRBV6-5, the J gene TRBJ1-3, with 7 bases lining up with TRBD1. The CDR3 runs to 17 residues. Germline CDR1 MNHEY, CDR2 SVGAGI. The J segment lost 3 bases and the V segment lost 6 bases, leaving 14 bases of the junction unmatched. The CDR3 nucleotides are TGTGCCAGCAGACGTCCTACCTACGGGACAGTTGGAAACACCATATATTTT. Translating gives CASRRPTYGTVGNTIYF.

As concerns this clonotype: An end of the junction does not agree with germline; a read error may underlie this. The chain links TRBV27 to TRBJ1-1; 7 bases align to TRBD1. Looked up from germline, CDR1 is MNHEY and CDR2 is SMNVEV (reference sequence). This CDR3 is 17 amino acids long. The CDR3 bases are TGTGCCAGCAGTTTATCAGCTGGACAGGCGGCGGGCACTGCAGCTTTCTTT. It encodes CASSLSAGQAAGTAAFF.

The V and J genes are TRBV11-2 and TRBJ2-5; D may correspond to TRBD1 or TRBD2 (6 bases each). Germline-derived CDR1 and CDR2 are SGHAT and FQNNGV. The CDR3 consists of 16 residues. V was cut by 3 bases and J by 2 bases, with 16 bases left in between. CDR3 DNA: TGTGCCAGCAGCTTGGGGCAGGGGAGGTATCAAGAGACCCAGTACTTC. Translating it yields CASSLGQGRYQETQYF.

The chain is built from TRBV6-1 and TRBJ2-3; D is ambiguous. Germline CDR1 is MNHNS and CDR2 is SASEGT. With 6 bases removed from V and 2 bases from J, the gap between germline ends came to 12 bases. This CDR3 contains 14 residues. The CDR3 region is CASRQDLTTDTQYF. The CDR3, as DNA: TGTGCCAGCAGGCAGGACCTTACCACAGATACGCAGTATTTT.

The chain couples TRBV7-9 to TRBJ1-2; the match to TRBD1 covers 11 bases. The ends lost 5 bases at V and 4 bases at J; junction bases unmatched: 3. Germline V lookup: CDR1 SEHNR, CDR2 FQNEAQ (reference sequence). This CDR3 is built from 14 residues. The CDR3 loop reads CASSRTGGGYGYTF. The CDR3, as DNA: TGTGCCAGCAGCCGGACAGGGGGCGGCTATGGCTACACCTTC.

This clonotype came up a few times. The rearrangement uses TRBV6-1 and TRBJ1-1, with 8 bases lining up with TRBD1. Germline-derived CDR1 and CDR2 are MNHNS and SASEGT. V lost 3 bases and J lost 11; bases outside the gene matches: 11. The CDR3 totals 14 residues. The DNA of the CDR3 is TGTGCCAGCAGTGAGGTCGTGCAGGGGGCATCGGCTTTCTTT. Its protein product is CASSEVVQGASAFF.

This clonotype was observed at least ten times. J is TRBJ1-1 and V is TRBV6-6, with unresolved D. The CDR3 contains 13 residues. Germline lookup yields CDR1 MNHNY and CDR2 SVGAGI (reference sequence). V shed 4 bases and J shed 7 bases, with 13 bases lying between them. CDR3 in amino acids: CASSLDRMGEAFF. The CDR3, as DNA: TGTGCCAGCAGTTTGGACCGTATGGGTGAAGCTTTCTTT.

The chain combines TRBV7-9 with TRBJ1-2, with TRBD1 as a possible D gene (5 bases). Trimming took off 5 bases at V and 10 bases at J, with 20 bases between the two ends. The CDR3 runs to 14 residues. Germline CDR1 reads SEHNR; CDR2 reads FQNEAQ (reference sequence). The CDR3 is CASSPGGPSGVYTF. In DNA form, the CDR3 reads TGTGCCAGCAGCCCGGGGGGACCTAGCGGGGTCTACACCTTC. Full variable domain (remainder filled in from reference TRBV7-9 and TRBJ1-2): DTGVSQNPRHKITKRGQNVTFRCDPISEHNRLYWYRQTLGQGPEFLTYFQNEAQLEKSRLLSDRFSAERPKGSFSTLEIQRTEQGDSAMYLCASSPGGPSGVYTFGSGTRLTVV.

In its sample, this clonotype was seen once. V and J are TRBV5-1 and TRBJ1-5, with 7 nucleotides matching TRBD1. With V trimmed by 4 bases and J by 4 bases, 8 bases remained unmatched. There are 15 residues in the CDR3. Germline values: CDR1 SGHRS, CDR2 YFSETQ. The CDR3 region has the DNA TGCGCCAGCAGCCTTTGGGGGGACAGAAATCAGCCCCAGCATTTT. Translation: CASSLWGDRNQPQHF.

This clonotype turned up a few times. This chain links TRBV28 with TRBJ2-6; D call uncertain. The CDR3 covers 15 residues. CDR1 MDHEN and CDR2 SYDVKM come from the germline V gene. V lost 6 bases, J lost 0 bases, and 9 bases lay in between. The CDR3 loop is CASRETFSGANVLTF. The DNA for the CDR3 is TGTGCCAGCAGGGAGACATTCTCTGGGGCCAACGTCCTGACTTTC.

There are many counts of this clonotype. The chain uses TRBV6-2 or TRBV6-3 and TRBJ1-6, with a possible D match to TRBD1 (6 bases). Germline V gene sequence: CDR1 MNHEY, CDR2 SVGEGT. CDR3 length: 16 amino acids. Trimming took off 1 base at V and 10 bases at J, with 17 bases between the two ends. DNA for the CDR3: TGTGCCAGCAGTTACTTGACCGCCGAGGGGGAATCACCCCTCCACTTT. It specifies CASSYLTAEGESPLHF.

This clonotype was seen only a few times. V usage is TRBV29-1 and J usage is TRBJ2-7, with D uncertain. CDR1 is SQVTM, CDR2 ANQGSEA, per germline. The CDR3 is 11 amino acids. Here the CDR3 DNA reads TGCATCGCCGTCGGTGGTGGGGAGCAGTACGTC. It yields the protein CIAVGGGEQYV.

This clonotype was picked up many times. The rearrangement uses TRBV15 and TRBJ1-1, with D maybe TRBD1 (5 bases). CDR1 LNHNV and CDR2 YYDKDF come from the germline V gene (reference sequence). The CDR3 covers 15 residues. V was shortened by 2 bases and J by 6 bases, with 16 bases between the two germline ends. The CDR3 region is CATSRLYPSGAEAFF. The CDR3 DNA follows: TGTGCCACCAGCAGACTCTACCCTTCGGGGGCTGAAGCTTTCTTT.

In this sample, this clonotype turned up many times. The genes are TRBV12-3 or TRBV12-4 and TRBJ1-6, with D possibly TRBD1 on 5 matching bases. V dropped 3 bases and J dropped 8 bases, with 17 bases sitting between them. CDR3 size: 16 residues. The CDR3, as DNA: TGTGCCAGCAGTTTTGCAAGGGGTCGGTCGGATTCACCCCTCCACTTT. It yields the protein CASSFARGRSDSPLHF.

This clonotype was counted at least ten times. The chain employs TRBV7-2 and TRBJ1-2; tentative D call: TRBD1 (6 bases). The CDR3 length is 13 residues. CDR1 and CDR2 from the germline V gene are SGHTA and FQGNSA. The V end lost 2 bases, the J end lost 6 bases, and 10 bases lay between the germline ends. CDR3 sequence reads: CASSLTSGDGYTF. CDR3 sequence (DNA): TGTGCCAGCAGCTTAACCTCAGGGGATGGCTACACCTTC.